One and the same sample provided the 11 T cell receptor beta chains below, sequenced in a study of shared clonotypes between healthy human individuals. TCRdb's table, derived via immunoSEQ multiplex PCR, lists solely in-frame clones and lacks some. Of approximately 350,000 clones listed, around 67% are singletons. Sequencing was performed on memory CD4+ T cells sorted from blood. Described subset: CD45RA-negative fraction. All receptors come from a man aged 25 to 45 in good health.

The chain employs TRBV29-1 and TRBJ2-1; the match to TRBD2 covers 7 bases. The ends lost 4 bases at V and 4 bases at J; junction bases unmatched: 16. The CDR3 consists of 17 residues. Germline values: CDR1 SQVTM, CDR2 ANQGSEA. The CDR3 bases are TGCAGCGTTGGTGGTTCTGCGGGAGAAATGGTATACAATGAGCAGTTCTTC. Its protein is CSVGGSAGEMVYNEQFF.

V is TRBV6-5 and J is TRBJ1-4; unclear D gene. Germline V gene lookup returns CDR1 MNHEY and CDR2 SVGAGI. CDR3 length: 13 residues. V was cut by 8 bases and J by 5 bases, with 12 bases left in between. This CDR3 is CASAWLINEKLFF. DNA of the CDR3: TGTGCCAGCGCGTGGCTGATCAATGAAAAACTGTTTTTT.

This clone turned up a few times. This chain links TRBV7-2 with TRBJ2-1, with 7 bases aligning to TRBD2. Germline loops: CDR1 SGHTA, CDR2 FQGNSA. The CDR3 is 14 residues long. V lost 7 bases, J lost 6 bases, and 9 bases stayed unmatched. CDR3 sequence (DNA): TGTGCCAGCAACCCCGCAGGGAGGGGCAATGAGCAGTTCTTC. This codes for CASNPAGRGNEQFF.

The chain links TRBV2 to TRBJ2-5; TRBD2 matches 15 bases. There are 15 residues in the CDR3. CDR1 SNHLY and CDR2 FYNNEI come from the germline V gene. The V gene end was trimmed by 10 bases and the J gene end by 3 bases; junction bases not matched to a gene: 6. The CDR3 reads CATSRTSGREETQYF. Here the CDR3 DNA reads TGTGCCACCTCCAGGACTAGCGGGAGGGAAGAGACCCAGTACTTC.

The CDR3 is CASTPLFPGNTIYF. As DNA, the CDR3 is TGTGCCAGCACCCCACTCTTTCCGGGAAACACCATATATTTT. The chain joins TRBV7-2 to TRBJ1-3; D not certain. This CDR3 is built from 14 residues. V shed 7 bases and J shed 4 bases, with 14 bases lying between them. Per germline, CDR1 SGHTA and CDR2 FQGNSA.

CDR3: CASSLGTGEEQPQHF. The CDR3, as DNA: TGTGCCAGCAGCTTGGGGACAGGGGAGGAACAGCCCCAGCATTTT. This rearrangement joins TRBV7-8 to TRBJ1-5, with TRBD1 matching 10 bases. V lost 3 bases and J lost 7; bases outside the gene matches: 6. CDR1 SGHVS and CDR2 FQNEAQ come from the germline V gene. CDR3 length: 15 amino acids.

The chain recombines TRBV7-2 with TRBJ2-5; weak D call: TRBD2 (5 bases). The germline V and J ends were trimmed by 4 bases and 0 bases, with 6 bases remaining between them. Germline CDR1 is SGHTA and CDR2 is FQGNSA. The CDR3 contains 13 residues. CDR3 loop: CASSWRNQETQYF. The DNA of the CDR3 is TGTGCCAGCAGCTGGAGGAACCAAGAGACCCAGTACTTC.

This chain connects TRBV19 to TRBJ2-4; 9 nucleotides line up with TRBD2. The V segment lost 6 bases and the J segment 6 bases; nucleotides outside the gene matches: 3. The CDR3 totals 13 residues. The germline gives CDR1 LNHDA, CDR2 SQIVND (reference sequence). The CDR3 DNA sequence: TGTGCCAGTAGCCCGCGGGAGGGAAACATTCAGTACTTC. Its translation: CASSPREGNIQYF.

This clone was seen more than once but under ten times. The rearrangement joins TRBV5-4 to TRBJ2-5, with TRBD1 identical over 8 bases. Germline V gene lookup returns CDR1 SGHNT and CDR2 YYREEE (reference sequence). This CDR3 has 14 residues. With 4 bases clipped from V and 2 bases from J, the junction kept 4 bases outside the gene matches. This chain's CDR3 is CASSVWTGQETQYF. The CDR3, as DNA: TGTGCCAGCAGCGTATGGACAGGGCAAGAGACCCAGTACTTC.

This clone was recorded only once. V gene TRBV7-2 combines with J gene TRBJ2-7; 10 bases line up with TRBD1. V shed 5 bases and J 5 bases; nucleotides not matched to a gene: 6. Germline loops: CDR1 SGHTA, CDR2 FQGNSA. There are 14 residues in the CDR3. The CDR3 nucleotides are TGTGCCAGCAGCCCCCGGACAGGGGGACACGAGCAGTACTTC. Its translation is CASSPRTGGHEQYF. Supplemented by reference TRBV7-2 and TRBJ2-7, the full variable domain reads GAGVSQSPSNKVTEKGKDVELRCDPISGHTALYWYRQSLGQGLEFLIYFQGNSAPDKSGLPSDRFSAERTGGSVSTLTIQRTQQEDSAVYLCASSPRTGGHEQYFGPGTRLTVT.

This chain connects TRBV28 to TRBJ2-2; D uncertain. Germline CDR1 is MDHEN and CDR2 is SYDVKM. Between the trimmed V and J ends, which lost 6 bases and 5 bases, there was a span of 7 bases. CDR3 size: 12 residues. In DNA form, the CDR3 reads TGTGCCAGCAGATTTTTTACCGGGGAGCTGTTTTTT. Residues: CASRFFTGELFF.